The text below deals with one T cell receptor beta chain. The V and J ends lost 7 bases and 6 bases respectively, with 10 bases between them. Germline CDR1 and CDR2: SQVTM and ANQGSEA. The CDR3 totals 12 residues. Both 60 Vbeta primers and 13 Jbeta primers went into the PCR. Only in-frame clones appear in the TCRdb table, and some are missing; sequencing was by immunoSEQ multiplex PCR. The data contain just over 60,000 clones, approximately 89% of them singletons. This entry comes from a study of cytomegalovirus exposure and HLA in healthy donors. Sequencing was done on a sample of PBMCs. This TCR came from a man aged 18 to 35 in good health and CMV-seronegative. The chain carries TRBV29-1 and TRBJ1-6; D perhaps matches TRBD1 (5 bases). The CDR3 DNA sequence: TGCAGCGCGGGACTCGGTAATTCACCCCTCCACTTT. Amino acid sequence: CSAGLGNSPLHF.